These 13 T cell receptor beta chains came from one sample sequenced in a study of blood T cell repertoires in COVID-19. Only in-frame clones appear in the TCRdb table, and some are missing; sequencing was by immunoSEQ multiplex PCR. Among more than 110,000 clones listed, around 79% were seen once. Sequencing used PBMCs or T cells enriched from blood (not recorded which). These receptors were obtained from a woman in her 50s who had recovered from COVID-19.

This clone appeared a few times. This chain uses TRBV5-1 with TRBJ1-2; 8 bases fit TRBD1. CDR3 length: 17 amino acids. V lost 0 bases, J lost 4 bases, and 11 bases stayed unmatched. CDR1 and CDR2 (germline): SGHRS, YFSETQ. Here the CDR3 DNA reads TGCGCCAGCAGCTTGGATCTGAACAGGGGGGACCCCTATGGCTACACCTTC. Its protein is CASSLDLNRGDPYGYTF. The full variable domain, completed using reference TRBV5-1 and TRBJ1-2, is KAGVTQTPRYLIKTRGQQVTLSCSPISGHRSVSWYQQTPGQGLQFLFEYFSETQRNKGNFPGRFSGRQFSNSRSEMNVSTLELGDSALYLCASSLDLNRGDPYGYTFGSGTRLTVV.

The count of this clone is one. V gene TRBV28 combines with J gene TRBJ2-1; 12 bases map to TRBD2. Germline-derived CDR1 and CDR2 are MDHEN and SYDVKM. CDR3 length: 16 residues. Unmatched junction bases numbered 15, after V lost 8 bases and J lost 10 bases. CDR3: CASETPRLAGAGEQFF. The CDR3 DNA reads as TGTGCCAGCGAAACCCCCCGACTAGCGGGGGCTGGGGAGCAGTTCTTC. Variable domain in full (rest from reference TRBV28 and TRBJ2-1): DVKVTQSSRYLVKRTGEKVFLECVQDMDHENMFWYRQDPGLGLRLIYFSYDVKMKEKGDIPEGYSVSREKKERFSLILESASTNQTSMYLCASETPRLAGAGEQFFGPGTRLTVL.

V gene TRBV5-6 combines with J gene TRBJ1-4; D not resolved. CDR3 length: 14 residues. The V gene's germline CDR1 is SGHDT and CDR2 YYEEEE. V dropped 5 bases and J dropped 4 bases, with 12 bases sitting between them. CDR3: CASRAGPNNEKLFF. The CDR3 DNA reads TGTGCCAGCAGGGCGGGTCCAAATAATGAAAAACTGTTTTTT.

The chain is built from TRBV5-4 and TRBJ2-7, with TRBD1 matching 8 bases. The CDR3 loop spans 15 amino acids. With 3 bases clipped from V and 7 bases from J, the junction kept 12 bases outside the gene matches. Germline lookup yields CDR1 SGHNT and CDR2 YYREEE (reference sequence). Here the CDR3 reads CASSSPGQDLLEQYF. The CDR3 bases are TGTGCCAGCAGCTCGCCGGGACAGGATCTCTTAGAGCAGTACTTC.

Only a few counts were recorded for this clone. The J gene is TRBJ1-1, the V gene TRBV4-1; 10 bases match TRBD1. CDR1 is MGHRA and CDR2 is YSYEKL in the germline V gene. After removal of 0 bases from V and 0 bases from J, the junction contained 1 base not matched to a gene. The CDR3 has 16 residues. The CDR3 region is CASSQEGTGVNTEAFF. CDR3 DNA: TGCGCCAGCAGCCAAGAAGGGACAGGGGTGAACACTGAAGCTTTCTTT.

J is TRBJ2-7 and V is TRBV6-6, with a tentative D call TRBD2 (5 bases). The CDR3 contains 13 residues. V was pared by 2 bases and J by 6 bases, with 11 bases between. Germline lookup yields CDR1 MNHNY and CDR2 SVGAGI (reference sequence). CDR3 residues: CASSYPGISEQYF. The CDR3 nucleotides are TGTGCCAGCAGTTACCCCGGGATCTCCGAGCAGTACTTC.

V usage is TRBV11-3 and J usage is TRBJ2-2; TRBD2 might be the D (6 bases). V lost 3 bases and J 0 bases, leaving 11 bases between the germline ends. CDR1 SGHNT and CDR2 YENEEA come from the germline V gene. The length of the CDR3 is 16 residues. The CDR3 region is CASSFYGGTNTGELFF. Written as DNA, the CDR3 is TGTGCCAGCAGCTTTTATGGCGGGACGAACACCGGGGAGCTGTTTTTT. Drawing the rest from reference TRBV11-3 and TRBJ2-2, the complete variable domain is EAGVVQSPRYKIIEKKQPVAFWCNPISGHNTLYWYLQNLGQGPELLIRYENEEAVDDSQLPKDRFSAERLKGVDSTLKIQPAELGDSAVYLCASSFYGGTNTGELFFGEGSRLTVL.

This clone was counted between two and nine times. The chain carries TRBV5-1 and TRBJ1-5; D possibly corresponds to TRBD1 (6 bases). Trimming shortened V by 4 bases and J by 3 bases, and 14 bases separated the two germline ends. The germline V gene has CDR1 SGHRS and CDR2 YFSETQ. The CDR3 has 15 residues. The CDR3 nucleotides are TGCGCCAGCAGCCCCGAGGGACACGACAATCAGCCCCAGCATTTT. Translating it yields CASSPEGHDNQPQHF.

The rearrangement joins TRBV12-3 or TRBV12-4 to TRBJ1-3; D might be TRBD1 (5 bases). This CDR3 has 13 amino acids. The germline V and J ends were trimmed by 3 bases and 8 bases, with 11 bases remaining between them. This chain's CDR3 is CASSFGRADTIYF. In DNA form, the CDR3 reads TGTGCCAGCAGTTTCGGCAGGGCGGACACCATATATTTT.

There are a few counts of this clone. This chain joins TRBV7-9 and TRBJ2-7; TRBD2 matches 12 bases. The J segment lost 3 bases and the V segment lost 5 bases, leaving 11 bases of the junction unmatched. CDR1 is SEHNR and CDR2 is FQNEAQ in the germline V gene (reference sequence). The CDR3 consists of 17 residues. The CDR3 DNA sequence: TGTGCCAGCAGCACACCGGTCCAACTAGCGGGGGGCTACGAGCAGTACTTC. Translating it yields CASSTPVQLAGGYEQYF.

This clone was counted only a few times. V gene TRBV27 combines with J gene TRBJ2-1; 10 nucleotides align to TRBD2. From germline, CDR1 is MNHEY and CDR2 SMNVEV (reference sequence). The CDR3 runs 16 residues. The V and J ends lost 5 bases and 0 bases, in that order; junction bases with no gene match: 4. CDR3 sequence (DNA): TGTGCCAGCAGTCCACTAGCGGGGCGCTCCTACAATGAGCAGTTCTTC. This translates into CASSPLAGRSYNEQFF.

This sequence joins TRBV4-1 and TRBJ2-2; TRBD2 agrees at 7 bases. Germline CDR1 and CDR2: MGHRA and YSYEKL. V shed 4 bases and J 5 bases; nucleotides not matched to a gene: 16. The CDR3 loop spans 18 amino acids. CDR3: CASSPWLRGDQRTGELFF. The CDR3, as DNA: TGCGCCAGCAGCCCTTGGCTTCGGGGGGACCAGAGAACCGGGGAGCTGTTTTTT.

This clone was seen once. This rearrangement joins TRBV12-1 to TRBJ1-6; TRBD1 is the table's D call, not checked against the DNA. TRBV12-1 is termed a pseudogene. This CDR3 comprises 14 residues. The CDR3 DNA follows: TGTGCCAGCAGCCGACAGGGTGGGAGGTCACCCCTCCACTTT. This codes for CASSRQGGRSPLHF.